A selection of T cell receptor beta chains follows, all from one sample in a study of neoadjuvant anti-PD-1 for oral cavity cancer. Produced via immunoSEQ multiplex PCR; TCRdb's table is partial and in-frame only. Here the sample spans about 16,000 clones, approximately 75% being singletons. Sequences were derived from PBMCs, sampled before nivolumab (anti-PD-1) treatment. The receptors were sampled from a person between 40 and 85 years old with oral cavity squamous cell carcinoma. CDR3s include the opening cysteine and the closing phenylalanine or tryptophan. D genes are given only for firm matches. Expanded clones get a size class; other rows say once, few or many, or leave the size out.

D	size	V	J	CDR3	DNA
TRBD1	-	TRBV4-2	TRBJ1-1	CASSQAGTGGNTEAFF	TGTGCCAGCAGCCAAGCCGGGACAGGGGGGAACACTGAAGCTTTCTTT
-	few	TRBV9	TRBJ1-2	CASSADYGYTF	TGTGCCAGCAGTGCGGACTATGGCTACACCTTC
-	-	TRBV2	TRBJ1-2	CASTSNYGYTF	TGTGCCAGCACCTCTAACTATGGCTACACCTTC
TRBD2	-	TRBV9	TRBJ2-5	CASSVGGTSGLQETQYF	TGTGCCAGCAGCGTAGGAGGGACTAGCGGGCTCCAAGAGACCCAGTACTTC
-	-	TRBV5-6	TRBJ2-5	CASSLEETQYF	TGTGCCAGCAGCTTAGAGGAGACCCAGTACTTC
TRBD1	-	TRBV11-2	TRBJ2-1	CASSLQGVLDNEQFF	TGTGCCAGCAGCTTACAGGGGGTGCTGGACAATGAGCAGTTCTTC
-	-	TRBV6-5	TRBJ1-2	CASSYGGPVNGYTF	TGTGCCAGCAGTTACGGGGGGCCGGTGAATGGCTACACCTTC
TRBD1	-	TRBV9	TRBJ1-1	CASSPGQGNTEAFF	TGTGCCAGCAGCCCGGGACAGGGGAACACTGAAGCTTTCTTT
-	-	TRBV9	TRBJ2-7	CASSVQGADYEQYF	TGTGCCAGCAGCGTACAAGGGGCTGACTACGAGCAGTACTTC
-	-	TRBV28	TRBJ1-5	CASSFGGVSNQPQHF	TGTGCCAGCAGTTTTGGGGGGGTCAGCAATCAGCCCCAGCATTTT
TRBD1	-	TRBV2	TRBJ2-7	CASDRGRGYEQYF	TGTGCCAGCGACAGGGGGCGCGGGTACGAGCAGTACTTC
-	-	TRBV5-1	TRBJ2-2	CASRITGGELFF	TGCGCCAGCAGGATAACCGGGGGGGAGCTGTTTTTT
-	-	TRBV27	TRBJ1-5	CASSLWGRGQPQHF	TGTGCCAGCAGTTTATGGGGGCGCGGGCAGCCCCAGCATTTT
-	few	TRBV7-9	TRBJ1-1	CASSLPEANTEAFF	TGTGCCAGCAGCTTACCGGAAGCGAACACTGAAGCTTTCTTT
-	few	TRBV7-9	TRBJ2-7	CASRGLDEQYF	TGTGCCAGCAGGGGGCTGGACGAGCAGTACTTC
TRBD2	few	TRBV9	TRBJ2-7	CASSALAGGSYEQYF	TGTGCCAGCAGCGCGCTAGCGGGAGGATCCTACGAGCAGTACTTC
-	-	TRBV7-3	TRBJ2-1	CASSIQPGSPQFF	TGTGCCAGCAGTATTCAACCGGGGTCGCCTCAGTTCTTC
-	once	TRBV30	TRBJ1-5	CAWSGKSNQPQHF	TGTGCCTGGAGTGGGAAGAGCAATCAGCCCCAGCATTTT
-	-	TRBV2	TRBJ2-3	CASKMTTQIYPDTQYF	TGTGCCAGCAAAATGACTACCCAGATCTACCCAGATACGCAGTATTTT
TRBD1	-	TRBV2	TRBJ1-5	CASRSGTGSYSNQPQHF	TGTGCCAGCCGATCCGGGACAGGGTCTTATAGCAATCAGCCCCAGCATTTT
-	-	TRBV19	TRBJ2-5	CASSTTDLLETQYF	TGTGCCAGTAGTACGACAGACTTGTTAGAGACCCAGTACTTC
-	-	TRBV27	TRBJ1-1	CASSLFSQNTEAFF	TGTGCCAGCAGTTTATTCTCACAGAACACTGAAGCTTTCTTT